The clone carrying this T cell receptor (beta chain) was detected only a few times. The data stem from a study of blood T cells in healthy people across ages. Next came a second PCR, run for about 6 to 11 cycles, which used a sample-barcoded 5' primer along with a J-beta primer mix. Each cDNA molecule carried a tag from a template-switch adaptor that contained 12 random nucleotides. TCRdb reprocessed the 5' RACE reads with MiXCR, giving one entry per CDR3 protein. The sample carries around 970,000 distinct CDR3 sequences, 51% recorded once. The germline CDR1 and CDR2 sequences are MDHEN and SYDVKM. This CDR3 is built from 14 residues. V lost 6 bases, J lost 0 bases, and 10 bases lay in between.

Sequenced material: blood. V and J are TRBV28 and TRBJ2-3; no clear D. This clonotype originated in a woman between 55 and 75 years old in good health. As DNA, the CDR3 is TGTGCCAGCAGATCTCATTCTAGCACAGATACGCAGTATTTT. Translation: CASRSHSSTDTQYF.